This TCR beta chain was captured in a study of vaccination and CD4 T cells after COVID-19. Treatment indicated: roughly ten-day PBMC culture with coronavirus spike peptide pools or control peptides (ViraFEST assay). Using peptide pools, antigen-specific T cells were expanded in ViraFEST before TCRs were sequenced. CD4+ T cells that had been cultured provided DNA sequenced with the Oncomine TCR Beta short-read assay. Genomic DNA extraction was carried out from cultured CD4+ T cells. TCRdb analysed the PCR reads with MiXCR anew, one entry per CDR3 protein. The sample records some 20,000 distinct CDR3 sequences, roughly 64% being singletons. A word on this clonotype: Its antigen remains unknown.

Sequenced sample: CD4+ T cells from blood, cultured in vitro. The receptor was isolated from a human donor who had recovered from COVID-19.

The CDR3 loop is CAGCVGRPGGGYTF. Written as DNA, the CDR3 is TGCGCCGGGTGTGTGGGGCGCCCGGGAGGAGGCTACACCTTC. The chain combines TRBV10-1 with TRBJ1-2, with a tentative D call TRBD1 (5 bases). Germline values: CDR1 WNHNN, CDR2 SYGVQD (reference sequence). The CDR3 sequence is 14 residues long. Trimming took 11 bases from V and 8 from J, leaving 24 bases between them.